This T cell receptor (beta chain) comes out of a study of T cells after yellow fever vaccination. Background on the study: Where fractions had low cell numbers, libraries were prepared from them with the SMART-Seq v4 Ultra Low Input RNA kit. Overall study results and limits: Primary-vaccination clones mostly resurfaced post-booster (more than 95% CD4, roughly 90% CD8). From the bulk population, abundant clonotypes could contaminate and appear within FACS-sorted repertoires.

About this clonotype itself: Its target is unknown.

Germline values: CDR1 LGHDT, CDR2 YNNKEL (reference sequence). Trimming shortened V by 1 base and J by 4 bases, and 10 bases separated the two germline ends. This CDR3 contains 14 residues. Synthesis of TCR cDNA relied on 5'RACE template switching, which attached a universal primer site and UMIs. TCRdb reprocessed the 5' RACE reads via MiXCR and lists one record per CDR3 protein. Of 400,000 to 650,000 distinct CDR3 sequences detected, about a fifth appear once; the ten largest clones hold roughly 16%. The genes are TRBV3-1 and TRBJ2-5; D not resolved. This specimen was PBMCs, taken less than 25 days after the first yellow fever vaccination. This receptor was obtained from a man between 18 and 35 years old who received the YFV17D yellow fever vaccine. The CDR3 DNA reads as TGTGCCAGCAGCCAAGTAAACAGTGGAGAGACCCAGTACTTC. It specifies CASSQVNSGETQYF.